This T cell receptor beta chain was sequenced during a study of CD8+ T cells in alopecia areata. Isolated RNA was reverse transcribed into cDNA used as the sequencing template. The method was immunoSEQ multiplex PCR; TCRdb's version includes in-frame clones alone and lacks a portion of them. The sample consists of 90,000 to 130,000 clones, about three fifths of them appearing once. The CDR3 is 15 residues long. Germline assignment: CDR1 MGHDK and CDR2 SYGVNS. With V trimmed by 5 bases and J by 5 bases, 7 bases remained unmatched. Noted treatment: oral pan-JAK inhibitor, 5-10 mg twice daily. The clonotype was recovered from a human donor with alopecia areata. This chain links TRBV25-1 with TRBJ2-2, with 8 bases lining up with TRBD2. This specimen consisted of CD8+ T cells sorted from blood, obtained at week 24, from a patient treated with tofacitinib. For the CDR3, the DNA is TGTGCCAGCAGTCCCCAGCGGGGGTCAACCGGGGAGCTGTTTTTT. Its protein product is CASSPQRGSTGELFF.